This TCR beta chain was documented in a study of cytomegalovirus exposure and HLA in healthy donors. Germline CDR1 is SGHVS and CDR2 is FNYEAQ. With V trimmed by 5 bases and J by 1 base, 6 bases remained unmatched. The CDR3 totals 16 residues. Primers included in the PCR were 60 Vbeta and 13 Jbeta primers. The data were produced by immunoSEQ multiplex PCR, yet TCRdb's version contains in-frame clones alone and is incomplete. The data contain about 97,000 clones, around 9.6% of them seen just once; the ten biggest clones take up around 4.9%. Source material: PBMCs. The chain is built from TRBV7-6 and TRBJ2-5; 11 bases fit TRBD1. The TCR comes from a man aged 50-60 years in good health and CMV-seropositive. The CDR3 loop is CASSRTGTGGQETQYF. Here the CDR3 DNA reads TGTGCCAGCAGCCGGACCGGGACAGGGGGCCAAGAGACCCAGTACTTC.